This is a list of T cell receptor beta chains from one sample in a study of beta chain features in type 1 diabetes. TCRdb's copy holds only in-frame clones and misses some; the assay was immunoSEQ multiplex PCR. Found here are 500,000 to 700,000 clones, 15% to 17% of them singletons; the top ten hold about 0.093%. Material for sequencing was naive CD4+ T cells from blood. Every receptor here comes from a man younger than 35 in good health. Each CDR3 is given without its conserved first and last residue. A D gene is named only where the DNA matches it firmly.

v_gene	d_gene	j_gene	CDR3aa
TRBV27	-	TRBJ2-5	ASSLSGVETQY
TRBV4-2	-	TRBJ1-5	ASSQDRTGRYNQPQH
TRBV4-3	-	TRBJ2-2	ASSRGISTGELF
TRBV20-1	-	TRBJ1-1	SAQENTEAF
TRBV29-1	-	TRBJ2-7	SVVAGVYEQY
TRBV5-1	TRBD1	TRBJ2-7	ASSLVGQGYEQY
TRBV9	-	TRBJ2-1	ASSVRDSSYNEQF
TRBV19	TRBD1	TRBJ1-5	ASSIDRDQPQH
TRBV5-1	TRBD1	TRBJ1-1	ASSPTRQGAVGTEAF
TRBV4-1	TRBD1	TRBJ1-2	ASSLGTAARGYT
TRBV4-2	TRBD2	TRBJ2-7	ASSRETSGIYEQY
TRBV21-1	-	TRBJ1-1	ASSKLKRPEAF
TRBV19	TRBD1	TRBJ2-3	ASTDRGHITDTQY